These T cell receptor beta chains were read from a single sample in a study of radiotherapy plus CTLA-4 blockade in lung cancer. The assay was immunoSEQ multiplex PCR, and TCRdb's table has in-frame clones only and misses some. The table shows around 80,000 clones, with around 81% occurring only once. The sequencing here drew on peripheral blood, taken from a patient treated with radiotherapy plus ipilimumab. These receptors were taken from a human donor with non-small cell lung cancer whose response to radiotherapy plus ipilimumab could not be evaluated. Some clones in this sample may be carry-over from other donors' samples. Both conserved end residues are part of each CDR3. Fields, in order: J gene, D gene, V gene, CDR3 protein. A D gene is named only where the DNA matches it firmly.

TRBJ2-4	TRBD1	TRBV28	CASSLTGGENIQYF
TRBJ1-2	.	TRBV28	CASTQGGPGRYTF
.	TRBD2	TRBV28	CASTSVSRGLAGARYEQYF
TRBJ2-2	TRBD1	TRBV15	CATSSFTGDTGELFF
TRBJ1-4	.	TRBV28	CASSFLTGLNEKLFF
TRBJ1-2	.	TRBV7-8	CASSFVVEANGYTF
TRBJ2-5	TRBD1	TRBV5-1	CASSLGGTGGRKETQYF
TRBJ2-7	.	TRBV28	CASSRDTLRTRTYEQYF
.	.	TRBV6-6	CASSPRSISYEQYF
TRBJ1-4	.	TRBV30	CAWSPGNEKLFF
TRBJ2-6	.	TRBV9	CASSVPAGLGANVLTF
TRBJ2-2	TRBD2	TRBV11-1	CASRLADHTGELFF
TRBJ2-7	TRBD1	TRBV9	CASSAGTGFYEQYF
TRBJ1-2	TRBD1	TRBV5-1	CASRFDRGGGYGYTF
TRBJ2-6	TRBD1	TRBV4-1	CASSFRGGQGGGANVLTF
TRBJ1-2	.	TRBV7-6	CASSLGGQANYGYTF
TRBJ1-2	.	TRBV7-2	CASSRAGPYGYTF
TRBJ1-2	.	TRBV4-1	CASSQGGEGNPPFYGYTF
TRBJ2-1	TRBD2	TRBV7-3	CASSLLRESSYNEQFF
TRBJ2-7	.	TRBV13	CASSHDRSYEQYF
TRBJ2-1	TRBD2	TRBV5-1	CASTPTSGGNLFF
TRBJ2-3	TRBD2	TRBV9	CASSVAPSGGSDTQYF
TRBJ2-1	TRBD2	TRBV14	CASSQVGGSSYNEQFF
TRBJ2-2	.	TRBV5-6	CASSLWADSNTGELFF
TRBJ2-7	TRBD1	TRBV2	CASSGDRGLWYEQYF
TRBJ2-1	TRBD1	TRBV9	CASSVGQGAYNEQFF
TRBJ1-5	TRBD1	TRBV5-1	CASSPGQGSNQPQHF
TRBJ2-5	.	TRBV6-1	CASRNRFQETQYF
TRBJ1-2	TRBD1	TRBV28	CASSLSSTGPYGYTF
TRBJ2-1	TRBD2	TRBV4-1	CASSQESLAGGYNEQFF
TRBJ2-1	TRBD2	TRBV7-2	CASRPSGGYNEQFF
TRBJ1-5	.	TRBV7-2	CASSEYPGPQHF
TRBJ1-4	.	TRBV7-9	CASSLIFFLDKTTNEKLFF
TRBJ1-4	.	TRBV7-2	CASSFNSATNEKLFF
TRBJ1-2	.	TRBV10-3	CAIAGGLPLTF
TRBJ1-2	.	TRBV11-2	CASSLAQGFYGYTF
TRBJ1-1	.	TRBV30	CAWSPHVRGGAFF